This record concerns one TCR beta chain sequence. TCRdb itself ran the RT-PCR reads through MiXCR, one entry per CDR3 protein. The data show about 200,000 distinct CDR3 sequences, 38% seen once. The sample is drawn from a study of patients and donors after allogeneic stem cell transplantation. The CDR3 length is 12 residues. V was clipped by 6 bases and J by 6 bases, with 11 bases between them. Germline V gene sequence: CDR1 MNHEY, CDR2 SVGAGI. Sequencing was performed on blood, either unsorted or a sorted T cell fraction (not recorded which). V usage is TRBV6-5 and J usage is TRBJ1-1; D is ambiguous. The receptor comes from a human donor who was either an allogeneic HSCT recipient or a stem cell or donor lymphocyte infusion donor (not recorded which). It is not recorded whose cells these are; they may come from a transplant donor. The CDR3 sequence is CASSRGGSEAFF. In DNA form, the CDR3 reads TGTGCCAGCAGCCGGGGAGGTTCTGAAGCTTTCTTT.